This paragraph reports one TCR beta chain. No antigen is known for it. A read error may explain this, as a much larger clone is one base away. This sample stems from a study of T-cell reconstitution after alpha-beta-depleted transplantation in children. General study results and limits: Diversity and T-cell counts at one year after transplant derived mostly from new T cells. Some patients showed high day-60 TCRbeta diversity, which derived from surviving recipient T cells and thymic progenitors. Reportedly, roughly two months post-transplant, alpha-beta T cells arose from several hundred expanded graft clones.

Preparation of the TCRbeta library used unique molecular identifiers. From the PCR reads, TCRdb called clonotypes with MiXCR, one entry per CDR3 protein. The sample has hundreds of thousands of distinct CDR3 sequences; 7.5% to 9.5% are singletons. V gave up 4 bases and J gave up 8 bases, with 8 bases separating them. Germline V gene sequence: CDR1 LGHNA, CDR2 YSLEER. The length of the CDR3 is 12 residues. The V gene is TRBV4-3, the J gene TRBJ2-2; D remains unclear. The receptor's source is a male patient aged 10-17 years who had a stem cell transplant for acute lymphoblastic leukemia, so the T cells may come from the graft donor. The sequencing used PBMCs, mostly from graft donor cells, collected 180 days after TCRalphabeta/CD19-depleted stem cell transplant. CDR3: CASSRYGGELFF. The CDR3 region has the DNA TGCGCCAGCAGCCGGTACGGTGGGGAGCTGTTTTTT.